Sequencing of this T cell receptor (beta chain) was carried out in a study of cytomegalovirus exposure and HLA in healthy donors. The overall study: An analysis done earlier identified more than 100 million unique TCR beta sequences from about 179 million T cells.

As to this clone: No antigen is known for it.

V was pared by 0 bases and J by 0 bases, with 19 bases between. The germline CDR1 and CDR2 sequences are MRHNA and SNTAGT. The CDR3 spans 19 residues. Findings of the study overall: When analyzed later, a missense DCLRE1C variant was found to be linked to TCR beta V- and J-gene trimming. Cytomegalovirus-associated status was assigned to some 160 TCR beta chains.

The PCR employed 60 Vbeta primers together with 13 Jbeta primers. The table came from immunoSEQ multiplex PCR; TCRdb's copy has only in-frame clones and leaves some out. This sample has approximately 31,000 clones, with approximately 87% found just once. The sample was PBMCs. The chain employs TRBV6-4 and TRBJ2-3, with D perhaps TRBD2 (7 bases). The sequence was obtained from a boy between 5 and 17 years old in good health and CMV-seronegative. CDR3 region: CASSDSPPRGGPSTDTQYF. The CDR3 nucleotides read TGTGCCAGCAGTGACTCCCCCCCTCGCGGGGGCCCTAGCACAGATACGCAGTATTTT.